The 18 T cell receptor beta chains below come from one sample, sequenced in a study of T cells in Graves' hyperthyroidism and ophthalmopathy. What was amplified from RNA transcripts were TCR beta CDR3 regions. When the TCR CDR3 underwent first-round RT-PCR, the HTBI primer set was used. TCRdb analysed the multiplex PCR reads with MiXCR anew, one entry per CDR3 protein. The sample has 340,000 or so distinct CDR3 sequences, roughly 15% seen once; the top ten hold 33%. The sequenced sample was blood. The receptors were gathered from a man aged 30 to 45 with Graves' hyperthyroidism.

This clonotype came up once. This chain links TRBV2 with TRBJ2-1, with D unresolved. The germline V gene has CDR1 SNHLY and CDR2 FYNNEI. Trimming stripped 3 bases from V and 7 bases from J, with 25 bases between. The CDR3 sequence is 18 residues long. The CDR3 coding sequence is TGTGCCAGCAGTGATACAACGGACCTAAGGATCTATGGGAATGAGCAGTTCTTC. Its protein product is CASSDTTDLRIYGNEQFF. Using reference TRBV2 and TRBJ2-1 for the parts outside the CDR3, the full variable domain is EPEVTQTPSHQVTQMGQEVILRCVPISNHLYFYWYRQILGQKVEFLVSFYNNEISEKSEIFDDQFSVERPDGSNFTLKIRSTKLEDSAMYFCASSDTTDLRIYGNEQFFGPGTRLTVL.

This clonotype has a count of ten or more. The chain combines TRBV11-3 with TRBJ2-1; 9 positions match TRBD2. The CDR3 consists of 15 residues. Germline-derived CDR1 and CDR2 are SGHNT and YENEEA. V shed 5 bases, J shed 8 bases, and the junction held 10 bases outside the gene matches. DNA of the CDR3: TGTGCCAGCAGCCCTTTAGCGGGAGTAGATGATGAGCAGTTCTTC. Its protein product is CASSPLAGVDDEQFF.

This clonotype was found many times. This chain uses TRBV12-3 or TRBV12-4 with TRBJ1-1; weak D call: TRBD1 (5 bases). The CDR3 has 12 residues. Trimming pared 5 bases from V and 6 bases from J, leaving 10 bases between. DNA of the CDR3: TGTGCCAGCAGTAACCCAGGGCCTGAAGCTTTCTTT. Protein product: CASSNPGPEAFF.

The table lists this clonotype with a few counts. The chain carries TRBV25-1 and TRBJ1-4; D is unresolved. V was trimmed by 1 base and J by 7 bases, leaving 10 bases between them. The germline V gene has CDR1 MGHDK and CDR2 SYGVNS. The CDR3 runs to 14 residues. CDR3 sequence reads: CASSEFQKAEKLFF. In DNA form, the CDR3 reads TGTGCCAGCAGTGAATTCCAGAAAGCTGAAAAACTGTTTTTT.

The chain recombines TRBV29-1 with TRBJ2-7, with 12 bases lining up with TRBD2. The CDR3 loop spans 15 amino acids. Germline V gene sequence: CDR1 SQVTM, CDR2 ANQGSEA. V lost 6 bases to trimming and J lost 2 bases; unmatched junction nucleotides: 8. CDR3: CSVAGTSGRAYEQYF. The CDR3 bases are TGCAGCGTCGCTGGGACTAGCGGGCGTGCCTACGAGCAGTACTTC.

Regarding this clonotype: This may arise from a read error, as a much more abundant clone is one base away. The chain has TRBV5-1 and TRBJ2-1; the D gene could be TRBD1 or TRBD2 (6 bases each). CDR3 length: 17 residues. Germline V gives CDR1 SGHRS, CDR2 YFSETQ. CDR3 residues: CASSERPQGGNGDEQSF. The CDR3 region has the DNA TGCGCCAGCAGCGAAAGACCCCAAGGGGGGAATGGCGATGAGCAGTCCTTC.

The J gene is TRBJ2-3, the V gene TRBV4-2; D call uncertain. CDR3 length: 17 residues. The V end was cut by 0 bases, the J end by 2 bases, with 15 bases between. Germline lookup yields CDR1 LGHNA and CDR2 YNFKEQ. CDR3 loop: CASSQEGQFHTTDTQYF. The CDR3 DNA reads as TGTGCCAGCAGCCAAGAGGGCCAATTTCACACCACAGATACGCAGTATTTT.

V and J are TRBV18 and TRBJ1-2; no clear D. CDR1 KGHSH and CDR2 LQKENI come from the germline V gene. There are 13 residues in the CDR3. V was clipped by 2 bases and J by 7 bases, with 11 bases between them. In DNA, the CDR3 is TGTGCCAGCTCACCAGAATTTTCAGGTGGCTACACCTTC. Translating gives CASSPEFSGGYTF.

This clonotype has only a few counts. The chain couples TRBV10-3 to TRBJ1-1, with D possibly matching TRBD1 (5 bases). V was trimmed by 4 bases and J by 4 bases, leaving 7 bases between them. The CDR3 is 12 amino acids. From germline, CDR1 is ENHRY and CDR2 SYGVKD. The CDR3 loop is CAISAGSTEAFF. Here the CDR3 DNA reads TGTGCCATCAGTGCAGGGTCCACTGAAGCTTTCTTT.

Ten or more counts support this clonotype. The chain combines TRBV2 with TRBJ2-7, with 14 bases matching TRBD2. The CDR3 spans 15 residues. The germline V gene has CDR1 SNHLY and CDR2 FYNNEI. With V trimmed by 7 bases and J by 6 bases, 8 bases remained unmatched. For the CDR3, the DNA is TGTGCCAGCAACCTTGGACTAGCGGGAGGAGGCGAGCAGTACTTC. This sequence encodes CASNLGLAGGGEQYF.

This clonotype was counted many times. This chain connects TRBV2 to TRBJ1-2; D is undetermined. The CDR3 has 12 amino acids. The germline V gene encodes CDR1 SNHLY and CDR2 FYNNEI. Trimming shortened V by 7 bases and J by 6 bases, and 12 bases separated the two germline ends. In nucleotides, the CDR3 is TGTGCCAGCATCTGGGCAGTGCATGGCTACACCTTC. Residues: CASIWAVHGYTF.

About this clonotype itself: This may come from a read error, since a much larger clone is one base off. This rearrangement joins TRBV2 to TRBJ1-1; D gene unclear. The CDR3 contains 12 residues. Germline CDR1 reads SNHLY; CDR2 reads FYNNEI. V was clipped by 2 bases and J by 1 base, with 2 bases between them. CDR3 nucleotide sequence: TGTGCCAGCAGTGAAACGAACACTGAAGCTTTCTTT. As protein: CASSETNTEAFF.

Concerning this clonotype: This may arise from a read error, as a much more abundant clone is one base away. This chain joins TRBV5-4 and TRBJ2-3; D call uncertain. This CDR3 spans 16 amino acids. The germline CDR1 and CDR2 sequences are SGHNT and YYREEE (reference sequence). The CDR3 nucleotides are TGTGGCAGCAGCCCCCAATCTGGCCACAGCACAGATACGCAGTATTTT. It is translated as CGSSPQSGHSTDTQYF.

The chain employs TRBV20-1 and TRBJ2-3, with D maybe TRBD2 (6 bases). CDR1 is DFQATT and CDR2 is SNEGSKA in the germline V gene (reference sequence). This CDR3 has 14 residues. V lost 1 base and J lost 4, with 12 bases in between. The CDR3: CSARAGVTADTQYF. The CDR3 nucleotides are TGCAGTGCTAGAGCGGGAGTAACCGCAGATACGCAGTATTTT.

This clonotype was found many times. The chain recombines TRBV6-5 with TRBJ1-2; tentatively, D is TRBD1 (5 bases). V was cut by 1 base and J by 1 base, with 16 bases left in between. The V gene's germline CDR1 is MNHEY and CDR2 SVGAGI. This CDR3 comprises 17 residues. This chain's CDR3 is CASSYYRGATDNYGYTF. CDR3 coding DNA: TGTGCCAGCAGTTACTACCGAGGGGCCACAGATAACTATGGCTACACCTTC.

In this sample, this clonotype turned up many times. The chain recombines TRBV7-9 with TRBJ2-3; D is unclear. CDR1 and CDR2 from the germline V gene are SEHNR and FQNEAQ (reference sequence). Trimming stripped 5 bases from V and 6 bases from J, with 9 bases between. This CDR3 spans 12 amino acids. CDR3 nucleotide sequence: TGTGCCAGCAGCCTCGTTGTCGATACGCAGTATTTT. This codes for CASSLVVDTQYF.

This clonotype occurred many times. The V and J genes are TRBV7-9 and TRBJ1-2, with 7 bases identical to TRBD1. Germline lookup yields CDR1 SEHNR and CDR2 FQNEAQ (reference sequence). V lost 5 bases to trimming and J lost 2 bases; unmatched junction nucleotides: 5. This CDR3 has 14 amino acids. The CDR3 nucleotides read TGTGCCAGCAGCCGGGACAGAGCCAACTATGGCTACACCTTC. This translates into CASSRDRANYGYTF.

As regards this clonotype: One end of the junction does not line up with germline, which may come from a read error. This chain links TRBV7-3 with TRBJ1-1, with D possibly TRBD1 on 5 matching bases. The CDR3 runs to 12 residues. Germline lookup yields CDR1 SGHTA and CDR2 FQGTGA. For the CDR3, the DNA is TGCGCCAGCAGCTTGGGGCACACTGAAGCTTCCTTT. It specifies CASSLGHTEASF.